Sequencing of this T cell receptor (beta chain) was carried out in a study of regulatory T cells in long-lasting Graves disease. CDR3 regions were amplified by Arm-PCR using iRepertoire HTBI primers to build TCR beta libraries. Each CDR3 protein is one row after TCRdb ran MiXCR on the multiplex PCR reads. The sample has more than 450,000 distinct CDR3 sequences; more than 10% are singletons. From germline, CDR1 is MNHNS and CDR2 SASEGT. Trimming took 7 bases from V and 3 from J; bases not matched to a gene: 9. The CDR3 totals 15 residues. Stated time point: newly diagnosed GD, antithyroid drugs for less than 3 months. The TCR library was made from RNA that had been extracted from PBMCs in TRIzol. This same sample was also taken into another study, of T cells in Graves' hyperthyroidism and ophthalmopathy.

The V call is TRBV6-1, the J call TRBJ2-1, with 7 bases identical to TRBD2. This TCR derives from a woman in her thirties with Graves disease. Material: peripheral blood mononuclear cells (PBMCs), obtained at new diagnosis, from a patient treated with antithyroid drugs. CDR3 protein: CASIGAGVVYNEQFF. The CDR3 bases are TGTGCCAGCATAGGGGCGGGAGTAGTCTACAATGAGCAGTTCTTC.